The T cell receptor (beta chain) described here comes from a study of vaccination and CD4 T cells after COVID-19. With the Oncomine TCR Beta short-read assay, DNA from cultured CD4+ T cells was sequenced. Cultured CD4+ T cells yielded the extracted genomic DNA. A single record per CDR3 protein comes from TCRdb applying MiXCR to the PCR reads. The sample shows 7,500 or so distinct CDR3 sequences, approximately 51% of them seen only once. Documented treatment: roughly ten-day PBMC culture with coronavirus spike peptide pools or control peptides (ViraFEST assay). These CD4+ T cells came from an unexposed donor, sampled before the COVID-19 pandemic (2011-2018). A single count supports this clonotype. The antigen remains unidentified. Trimming left V 7 bases short and J 4 bases short, with 17 bases between. CDR1 and CDR2 from the germline V gene are MDHEN and SYDVKM. CDR3 length equals 15 residues.

Sequencing was done on a sample of CD4+ T cells from blood, cultured in vitro. The J gene is TRBJ1-3, the V gene TRBV28, with a possible D match to TRBD1 (6 bases). The receptor was isolated from a human donor in good health. DNA of the CDR3: TGTGCCAGCAAATCGGCAGGGGTTGGGGGAAACACCATATATTTT. Translating gives CASKSAGVGGNTIYF.